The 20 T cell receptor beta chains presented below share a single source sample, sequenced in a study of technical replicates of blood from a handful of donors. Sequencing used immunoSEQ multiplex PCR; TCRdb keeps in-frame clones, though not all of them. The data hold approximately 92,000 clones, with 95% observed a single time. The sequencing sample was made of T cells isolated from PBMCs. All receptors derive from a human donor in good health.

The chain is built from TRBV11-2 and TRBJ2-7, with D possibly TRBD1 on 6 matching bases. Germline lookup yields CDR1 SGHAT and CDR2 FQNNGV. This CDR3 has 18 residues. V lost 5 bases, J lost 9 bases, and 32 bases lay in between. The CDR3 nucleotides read TGTGCCAGCAGCCCATTGCGGAATTCAGGGGCCCGAGGAGCTGGGCAGTACTTC. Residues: CASSPLRNSGARGAGQYF.

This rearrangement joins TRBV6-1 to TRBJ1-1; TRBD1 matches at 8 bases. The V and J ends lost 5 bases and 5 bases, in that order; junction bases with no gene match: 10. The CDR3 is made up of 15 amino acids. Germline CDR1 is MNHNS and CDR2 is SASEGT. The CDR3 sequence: CASSQTGTGTTEAFF. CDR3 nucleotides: TGTGCCAGCAGTCAAACCGGGACAGGAACGACTGAAGCTTTCTTT.

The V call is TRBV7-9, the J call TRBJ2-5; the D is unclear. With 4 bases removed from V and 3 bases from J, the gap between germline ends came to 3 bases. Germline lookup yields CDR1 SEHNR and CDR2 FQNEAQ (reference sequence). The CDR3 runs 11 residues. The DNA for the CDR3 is TGTGCCAGCAGCTCCGAAGAGACCCAGTACTTC. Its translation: CASSSEETQYF. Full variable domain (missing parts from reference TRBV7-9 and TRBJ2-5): DTGVSQNPRHKITKRGQNVTFRCDPISEHNRLYWYRQTLGQGPEFLTYFQNEAQLEKSRLLSDRFSAERPKGSFSTLEIQRTEQGDSAMYLCASSSEETQYFGPGTRLLVL.

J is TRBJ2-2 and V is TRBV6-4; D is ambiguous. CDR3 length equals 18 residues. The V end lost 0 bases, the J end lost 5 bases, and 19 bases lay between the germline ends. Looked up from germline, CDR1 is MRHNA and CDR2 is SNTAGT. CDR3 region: CASSDSKQAEVWTGELFF. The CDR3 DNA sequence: TGTGCCAGCAGTGACTCGAAGCAGGCCGAAGTGTGGACCGGGGAGCTGTTTTTT.

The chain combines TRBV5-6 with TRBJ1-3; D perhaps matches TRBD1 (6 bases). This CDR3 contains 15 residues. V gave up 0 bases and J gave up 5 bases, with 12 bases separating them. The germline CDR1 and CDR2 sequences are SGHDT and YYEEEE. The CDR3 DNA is TGTGCCAGCAGCTTGGACAGGGACAATAGAAACACCATATATTTT. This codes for CASSLDRDNRNTIYF. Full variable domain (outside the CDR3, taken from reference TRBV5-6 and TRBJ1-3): DAGVTQSPTHLIKTRGQQVTLRCSPKSGHDTVSWYQQALGQGPQFIFQYYEEEERQRGNFPDRFSGHQFPNYSSELNVNALLLGDSALYLCASSLDRDNRNTIYFGEGSWLTVV.

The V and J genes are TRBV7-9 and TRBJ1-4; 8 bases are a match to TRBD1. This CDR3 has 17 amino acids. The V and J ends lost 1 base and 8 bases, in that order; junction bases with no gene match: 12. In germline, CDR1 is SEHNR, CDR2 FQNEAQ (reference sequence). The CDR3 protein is CASSLDGDRTSREKLFF. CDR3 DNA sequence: TGTGCCAGCAGCTTAGATGGGGACAGGACCTCACGCGAAAAACTGTTTTTT.

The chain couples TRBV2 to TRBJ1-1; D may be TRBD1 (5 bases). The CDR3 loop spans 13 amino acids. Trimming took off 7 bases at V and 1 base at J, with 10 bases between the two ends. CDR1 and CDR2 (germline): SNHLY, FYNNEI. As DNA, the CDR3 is TGTGCCAGCAAACAGGACGGGAACACTGAAGCTTTCTTT. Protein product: CASKQDGNTEAFF.

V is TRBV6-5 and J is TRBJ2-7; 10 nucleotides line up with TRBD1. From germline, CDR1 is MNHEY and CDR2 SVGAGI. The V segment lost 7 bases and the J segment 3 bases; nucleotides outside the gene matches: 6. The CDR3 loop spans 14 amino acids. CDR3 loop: CASTRTGGIYEQYF. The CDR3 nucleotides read TGTGCCAGCACCAGGACAGGGGGAATCTACGAGCAGTACTTC.

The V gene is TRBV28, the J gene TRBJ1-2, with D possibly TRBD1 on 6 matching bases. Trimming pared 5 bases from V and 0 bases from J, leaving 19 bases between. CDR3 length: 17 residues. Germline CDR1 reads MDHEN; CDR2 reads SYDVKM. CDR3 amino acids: CASSLLSGGGANYGYTF. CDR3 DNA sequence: TGTGCCAGCAGTCTCCTTAGTGGAGGGGGGGCTAACTATGGCTACACCTTC.

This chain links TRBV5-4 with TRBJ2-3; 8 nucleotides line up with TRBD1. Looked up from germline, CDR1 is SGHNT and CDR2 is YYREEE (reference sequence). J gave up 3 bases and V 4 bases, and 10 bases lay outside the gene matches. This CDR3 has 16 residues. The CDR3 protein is CASSPTLDRGTDTQYF. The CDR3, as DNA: TGTGCCAGCAGCCCCACCCTCGACAGGGGAACAGATACGCAGTATTTT. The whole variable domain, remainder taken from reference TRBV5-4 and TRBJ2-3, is ETGVTQSPTHLIKTRGQQVTLRCSSQSGHNTVSWYQQALGQGPQFIFQYYREEENGRGNFPPRFSGLQFPNYSSELNVNALELDDSALYLCASSPTLDRGTDTQYFGPGTRLTVL.

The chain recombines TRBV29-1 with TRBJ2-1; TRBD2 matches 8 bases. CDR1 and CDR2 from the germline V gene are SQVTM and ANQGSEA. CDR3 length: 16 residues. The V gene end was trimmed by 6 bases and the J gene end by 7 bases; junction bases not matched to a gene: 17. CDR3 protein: CSVEPGGSGIKNEQFF. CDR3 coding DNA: TGCAGCGTCGAACCTGGGGGTAGCGGGATAAAGAATGAGCAGTTCTTC.

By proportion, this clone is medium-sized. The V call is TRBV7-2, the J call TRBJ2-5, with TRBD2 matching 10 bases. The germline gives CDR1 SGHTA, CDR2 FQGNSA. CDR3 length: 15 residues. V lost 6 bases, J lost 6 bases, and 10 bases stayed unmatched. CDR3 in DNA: TGTGCCAGCAGTCGGAGCGGGGGGGCCGGGAAGACCCAGTACTTC. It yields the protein CASSRSGGAGKTQYF.

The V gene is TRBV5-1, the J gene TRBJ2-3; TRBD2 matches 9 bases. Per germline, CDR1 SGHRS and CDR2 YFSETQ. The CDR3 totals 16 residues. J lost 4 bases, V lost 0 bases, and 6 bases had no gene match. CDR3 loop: CASSLGVAGVSDTQYF. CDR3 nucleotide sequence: TGCGCCAGCAGCTTGGGAGTAGCGGGAGTTTCAGATACGCAGTATTTT.

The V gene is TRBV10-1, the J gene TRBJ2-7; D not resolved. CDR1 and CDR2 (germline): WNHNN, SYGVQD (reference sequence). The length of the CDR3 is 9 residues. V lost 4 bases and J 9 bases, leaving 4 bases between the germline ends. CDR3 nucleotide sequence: TGCGCCAGCAGTGGAGTGCAGTACTTC. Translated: CASSGVQYF.

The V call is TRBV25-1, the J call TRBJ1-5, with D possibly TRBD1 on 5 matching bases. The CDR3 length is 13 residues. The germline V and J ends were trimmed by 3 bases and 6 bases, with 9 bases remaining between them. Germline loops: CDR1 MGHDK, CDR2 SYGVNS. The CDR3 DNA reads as TGTGCCAGCAGTGATACAGGAATTCAGCCCCAGCATTTT. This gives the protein CASSDTGIQPQHF. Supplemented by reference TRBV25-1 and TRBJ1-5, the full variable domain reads EADIYQTPRYLVIGTGKKITLECSQTMGHDKMYWYQQDPGMELHLIHYSYGVNSTEKGDLSSESTVSRIRTEHFPLTLESARPSHTSQYLCASSDTGIQPQHFGDGTRLSIL.

The DNA of the CDR3 is TGCAGCGTCGTCTCAGGGGGCGACTATGGCTACACCTTC. This encodes CSVVSGGDYGYTF. The chain has TRBV29-1 and TRBJ1-2; 8 bases are a match to TRBD1. Germline-derived CDR1 and CDR2 are SQVTM and ANQGSEA. V lost 6 bases, J lost 3 bases, and 6 bases stayed unmatched. The CDR3 totals 13 residues.

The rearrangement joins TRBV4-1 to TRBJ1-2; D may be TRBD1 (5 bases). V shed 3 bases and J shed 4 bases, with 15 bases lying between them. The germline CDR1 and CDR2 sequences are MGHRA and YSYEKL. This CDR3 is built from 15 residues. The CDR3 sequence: CASSHLQGSGYGYTF. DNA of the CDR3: TGCGCCAGCAGCCACCTTCAGGGATCTGGCTATGGCTACACCTTC.

The CDR3 region has the DNA TGTGCCAGCAGTTACTCCGGGACAGGGGCCCGGGGCTACACCTTC. It is translated as CASSYSGTGARGYTF. The chain has TRBV6-6 and TRBJ1-2, with 10 nucleotides matching TRBD1. CDR1 MNHNY and CDR2 SVGAGI come from the germline V gene (reference sequence). Trimming took 0 bases from V and 8 from J; bases not matched to a gene: 6. The CDR3 is 15 amino acids.

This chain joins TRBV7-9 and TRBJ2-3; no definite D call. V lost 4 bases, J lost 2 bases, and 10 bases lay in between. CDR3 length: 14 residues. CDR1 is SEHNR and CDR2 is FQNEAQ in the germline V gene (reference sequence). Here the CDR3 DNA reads TGTGCCAGCAGCTCCCCCATACACACAGATACGCAGTATTTT. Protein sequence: CASSSPIHTDTQYF.

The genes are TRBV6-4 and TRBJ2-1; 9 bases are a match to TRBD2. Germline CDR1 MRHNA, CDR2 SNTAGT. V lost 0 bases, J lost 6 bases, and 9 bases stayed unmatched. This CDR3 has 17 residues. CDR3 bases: TGTGCCAGCAGTGACTCGTACCTAGCGGGATCAAGCAATGAGCAGTTCTTC. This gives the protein CASSDSYLAGSSNEQFF.